A single sample is the source of the 27 T cell receptor beta chains below, sequenced in a study of cytomegalovirus exposure and HLA in healthy donors. Assay: immunoSEQ multiplex PCR; the TCRdb copy retains only in-frame clones and omits some. Of roughly 250,000 clones listed, approximately 83% are singletons. Source material: PBMCs. The receptors originated from a woman aged 25-40 years in good health and CMV-seropositive.

This chain joins TRBV5-1 and TRBJ2-1; perhaps TRBD2 as D (5 bases). The germline V gene has CDR1 SGHRS and CDR2 YFSETQ. Trimming took 3 bases from V and 6 from J, leaving 7 bases between them. The CDR3 has 12 amino acids. DNA for the CDR3: TGCGCCAGCAGCTCGGACTTCAATGAGCAGTTCTTC. The encoded protein is CASSSDFNEQFF.

This clone was seen just once. The chain employs TRBV2 and TRBJ2-5, with a possible D match to TRBD1 (5 bases). V was clipped by 3 bases and J by 5 bases, with 10 bases between them. This CDR3 contains 13 residues. Germline-derived CDR1 and CDR2 are SNHLY and FYNNEI. CDR3 bases: TGTGCCAGCAGTGATGCAGGGAAGGAGACCCAGTACTTC. Translating gives CASSDAGKETQYF.

The chain recombines TRBV9 with TRBJ1-2; a weak D match, TRBD1 (6 bases). CDR1 is SGDLS and CDR2 is YYNGEE in the germline V gene. The V end was cut by 1 base, the J end by 7 bases, with 17 bases between. The CDR3 runs 15 residues. CDR3 region: CASSVLSGGYSGYTF. The CDR3 nucleotides read TGTGCCAGCAGCGTATTATCGGGGGGCTATAGTGGCTACACCTTC.

The chain carries TRBV6-5 and TRBJ1-1, with D unclear. CDR1 is MNHEY and CDR2 is SVGAGI in the germline V gene. Trimming removed 0 bases at V and 6 bases at J, with 8 bases between. The CDR3 extends over 13 amino acids. CDR3 nucleotides: TGTGCCAGCAGTTACTCGACGCGGGCTGAAGCTTTCTTT. This encodes CASSYSTRAEAFF.

This clone was observed a few times. V is TRBV25-1 and J is TRBJ2-7; D gene ambiguous. The CDR3 is made up of 14 amino acids. Trimming left V 0 bases short and J 1 base short, with 7 bases between. CDR1 and CDR2 from the germline V gene are MGHDK and SYGVNS. CDR3 DNA sequence: TGTGCCAGCAGTGAATATCTCGGTTCCTACGAGCAGTACTTC. This gives the protein CASSEYLGSYEQYF.

The rearrangement uses TRBV10-3 and TRBJ1-2; D unresolved. Trimming left V 6 bases short and J 3 bases short, with 8 bases between. Germline CDR1 ENHRY, CDR2 SYGVKD. The CDR3 runs 12 residues. CDR3: CAIRREDYGYTF. DNA for the CDR3: TGTGCCATCAGGCGGGAGGACTATGGCTACACCTTC.

The rearrangement links TRBV11-2 to TRBJ2-7; possibly TRBD1 for D (5 bases). V was shortened by 1 base and J by 5 bases, with 12 bases between the two germline ends. In germline, CDR1 is SGHAT, CDR2 FQNNGV. CDR3 size: 14 residues. The CDR3: CASSLAGRADEQYF. DNA for the CDR3: TGTGCCAGCAGCTTAGCCGGCAGGGCCGACGAGCAGTACTTC.

The gene calls are TRBV27 and TRBJ2-7; 8 bases match TRBD1. With V trimmed by 1 base and J by 2 bases, 1 base remained unmatched. Germline CDR1 reads MNHEY; CDR2 reads SMNVEV (reference sequence). CDR3 length: 14 amino acids. CDR3 DNA sequence: TGTGCCAGCAGTTTATACAGGGGGGCCTACGAGCAGTACTTC. It translates to CASSLYRGAYEQYF.

The CDR3 DNA sequence: TGTGCCAGCAGGTCTGGGAAGGCAGGGGTCAATCAGCCCCAGCATTTT. This sequence encodes CASRSGKAGVNQPQHF. This rearrangement joins TRBV2 to TRBJ1-5, with D tentatively TRBD1 (6 bases). V lost 6 bases, J lost 3 bases, and 18 bases lay in between. Germline loops: CDR1 SNHLY, CDR2 FYNNEI. The CDR3 contains 16 residues.

This clone has only a few counts. The rearrangement links TRBV30 to TRBJ1-3, with D perhaps matching TRBD1 (6 bases). Germline V gene lookup returns CDR1 GTSNPN and CDR2 SVGIG (reference sequence). Trimming took 4 bases from V and 0 from J, leaving 13 bases between them. The CDR3 extends over 15 amino acids. In DNA, the CDR3 is TGTGCCTGGAAGGGTCAAGGGGGCTCTGGAAACACCATATATTTT. This codes for CAWKGQGGSGNTIYF.

The chain carries TRBV27 and TRBJ2-1; TRBD1 aligns across 7 bases. Germline CDR1 is MNHEY and CDR2 is SMNVEV (reference sequence). CDR3 length equals 16 residues. The V gene end was trimmed by 7 bases and the J gene end by 4 bases; junction bases not matched to a gene: 13. CDR3: CASTRRAGQAYNEQFF. CDR3 sequence (DNA): TGTGCCAGCACTCGGCGGGCAGGACAGGCTTACAATGAGCAGTTCTTC.

The chain couples TRBV5-1 to TRBJ2-7; no clear D gene. Germline values: CDR1 SGHRS, CDR2 YFSETQ. V lost 0 bases to trimming and J lost 3 bases, with 13 bases between them. The CDR3 contains 15 residues. The CDR3 DNA reads as TGCGCCAGCAGCTTGGGGAACAGTAAGGTCTACGAGCAGTACTTC. Residues: CASSLGNSKVYEQYF.

The chain has TRBV6-1 and TRBJ2-7; a possible D gene is TRBD2 (7 bases). There are 14 residues in the CDR3. V lost 5 bases and J 5 bases, leaving 16 bases between the germline ends. Per the germline V gene, CDR1 is MNHNS and CDR2 is SASEGT. The CDR3 DNA follows: TGTGCCAGCAGTAAGCAGGGGACTATCGACGAGCAGTACTTC. Encoded protein: CASSKQGTIDEQYF.

The chain is built from TRBV10-3 and TRBJ1-3, with 11 bases fitting TRBD1. V gave up 3 bases and J gave up 4 bases; unmatched junction bases: 5. Germline values: CDR1 ENHRY, CDR2 SYGVKD. The CDR3 has 16 residues. The CDR3 protein is CAISDQGQGGGNTIYF. The CDR3 coding sequence is TGTGCCATCAGTGATCAGGGACAGGGGGGCGGAAACACCATATATTTT.

V and J are TRBV29-1 and TRBJ2-1; D perhaps matches TRBD2 (6 bases). V was pared by 5 bases and J by 6 bases, with 14 bases between. The germline CDR1 and CDR2 sequences are SQVTM and ANQGSEA. The CDR3 spans 13 residues. The CDR3 protein is CSVILRDVNEQFF. CDR3 DNA: TGCAGCGTTATTTTGCGGGACGTCAATGAGCAGTTCTTC.

V usage is TRBV7-9 and J usage is TRBJ2-3; maybe TRBD2 (6 bases). Germline assignment: CDR1 SEHNR and CDR2 FQNEAQ (reference sequence). V lost 2 bases and J lost 2, with 11 bases in between. The CDR3 totals 15 residues. The CDR3 DNA reads as TGTGCCAGCAGCTTATCTACGGGAGACACAGATACGCAGTATTTT. Its translation: CASSLSTGDTDTQYF.

This clone was detected a few times. The chain uses TRBV11-3 and TRBJ2-7; perhaps TRBD2 as D (5 bases). The CDR3 runs to 13 residues. Trimming left V 0 bases short and J 5 bases short, with 8 bases between. In germline, CDR1 is SGHNT, CDR2 YENEEA. The chain's CDR3 is CASSLEEGHEQYF. The CDR3 DNA follows: TGTGCCAGCAGCTTAGAAGAGGGTCACGAGCAGTACTTC.

The chain recombines TRBV30 with TRBJ2-7; 14 positions agree with TRBD2. The germline CDR1 and CDR2 sequences are GTSNPN and SVGIG (reference sequence). The V and J ends lost 5 bases and 3 bases, in that order; junction bases with no gene match: 6. The CDR3 covers 15 residues. Here the CDR3 reads CAWGGTSGSLYEQYF. The CDR3 DNA reads TGTGCCTGGGGGGGGACTAGCGGGAGCCTCTACGAGCAGTACTTC.

The chain combines TRBV18 with TRBJ1-2; 7 nucleotides match TRBD1. Germline V lookup: CDR1 KGHSH, CDR2 LQKENI. This CDR3 has 15 amino acids. V was clipped by 0 bases and J by 2 bases; unmatched bases: 3. CDR3 bases: TGTGCCAGCTCACCACCGGAGACAGGGAACTATGGCTACACCTTC. This codes for CASSPPETGNYGYTF.

A few counts support this clone. The chain couples TRBV2 to TRBJ1-2, with no clear D. Germline V gene lookup returns CDR1 SNHLY and CDR2 FYNNEI. V gave up 7 bases and J gave up 0 bases, with 9 bases separating them. The CDR3 contains 13 residues. CDR3 DNA: TGTGCCAGCACCCCCCGGGCTAACTATGGCTACACCTTC. Amino acids: CASTPRANYGYTF.

Written as DNA, the CDR3 is TGTGCCAGCAGTACTCCAGGGTATGAGCAGTTCTTC. Protein sequence: CASSTPGYEQFF. V and J are TRBV28 and TRBJ2-1, with a possible D match to TRBD1 (5 bases). The V gene lost 5 bases and the J gene lost 8 bases, with 10 bases spanning the gap. The CDR3 totals 12 residues. CDR1 and CDR2 from the germline V gene are MDHEN and SYDVKM.

The rearrangement joins TRBV5-5 to TRBJ1-1; possibly TRBD1 for D (5 bases). There are 13 residues in the CDR3. V was pared by 7 bases and J by 2 bases, with 12 bases between. CDR1 and CDR2 from the germline V gene are SGHKS and YYEKEE (reference sequence). CDR3 sequence: CASLQGPNTEAFF. The CDR3 nucleotides are TGTGCCAGCCTGCAGGGCCCTAACACTGAAGCTTTCTTT.

The chain joins TRBV7-9 to TRBJ1-1; TRBD1 aligns across 7 bases. This CDR3 has 15 residues. V lost 4 bases, J lost 4 bases, and 9 bases stayed unmatched. CDR1 and CDR2 (germline): SEHNR, FQNEAQ (reference sequence). The CDR3 DNA follows: TGTGCCAGCAGCTCTGTGGCAGGGGGAAGCACTGAAGCTTTCTTT. This gives the protein CASSSVAGGSTEAFF.

As to this clone: Other DNA sequences in the sample encode the same CDR3. The rearrangement joins TRBV18 to TRBJ1-2; TRBD1 matches at 9 bases. V was pared by 3 bases and J by 4 bases, with 3 bases of the junction left unmatched. The CDR3 has 14 residues. Germline-derived CDR1 and CDR2 are KGHSH and LQKENI. The CDR3 bases are TGTGCCAGCTCACCTGGACAGGGGAGCTATGGCTACACCTTC. This codes for CASSPGQGSYGYTF.

This CDR3 is CASSEDPQDYEQYF. CDR3 in DNA: TGTGCCAGCAGTGAAGATCCACAGGACTACGAGCAGTACTTC. The chain joins TRBV2 to TRBJ2-7; possible D gene TRBD1, 5 bases. Trimming took off 1 base at V and 3 bases at J, with 10 bases between the two ends. This CDR3 region has 14 residues. Per the germline V gene, CDR1 is SNHLY and CDR2 is FYNNEI.

V gene TRBV5-1 combines with J gene TRBJ2-1, with 10 positions matching TRBD1. The germline gives CDR1 SGHRS, CDR2 YFSETQ. The CDR3 consists of 14 residues. Losses at the gene ends were 4 bases for V and 5 bases for J; bases not matched to a gene: 3. The CDR3 sequence is CASSRQGADNEQFF. The CDR3 DNA sequence: TGCGCCAGCAGCCGACAGGGGGCGGACAATGAGCAGTTCTTC.

The chain carries TRBV18 and TRBJ2-2, with 7 bases aligning to TRBD1. CDR1 is KGHSH and CDR2 is LQKENI in the germline V gene. The junction had 13 bases not matched to a gene; V was cut back by 6 bases and J by 9 bases. CDR3 length: 15 amino acids. The CDR3 DNA reads TGTGCCAGCTCCCCTCTCGAGGGGGCGGTCAGGGAGCTGTTTTTT. This translates into CASSPLEGAVRELFF.